The following is a T cell receptor (beta chain) sequence with its context. Antigen unknown. Trimming removed 5 bases from V and 0 bases from J; junction bases left unmatched: 8. The CDR3 contains 16 residues. Germline-derived CDR1 and CDR2 are DFQATT and SNEGSKA (reference sequence). This specimen belongs to a study of early T cells in non-severe SARS-CoV-2 infection. Study context: The authors sequenced bulk RNA from unsorted whole blood, leaving chains unpaired.

As part of library construction, unique molecular identifiers were attached to individual cDNA molecules. TCRdb analysed the 5' RACE reads with MiXCR anew, one entry per CDR3 protein. The sample has 50,000 to 70,000 distinct CDR3 sequences, 5% to 6.5% seen once. The study's findings and limits: There was a bias toward anti-spike CD8 responses in VDJdb matching, which missed private and CD4 specificities.

The chain joins TRBV20-1 to TRBJ2-7; 12 bases line up with TRBD2. The sample here was whole blood, taken at baseline. The sequence derives from an adult who was a healthcare worker with PCR-confirmed SARS-CoV-2 infection or an uninfected control (not recorded which). CDR3 sequence (DNA): TGCAGTGCTCCCAGGACTAGCGGGATTAGCTCCTACGAGCAGTACTTC. Its translation is CSAPRTSGISSYEQYF.